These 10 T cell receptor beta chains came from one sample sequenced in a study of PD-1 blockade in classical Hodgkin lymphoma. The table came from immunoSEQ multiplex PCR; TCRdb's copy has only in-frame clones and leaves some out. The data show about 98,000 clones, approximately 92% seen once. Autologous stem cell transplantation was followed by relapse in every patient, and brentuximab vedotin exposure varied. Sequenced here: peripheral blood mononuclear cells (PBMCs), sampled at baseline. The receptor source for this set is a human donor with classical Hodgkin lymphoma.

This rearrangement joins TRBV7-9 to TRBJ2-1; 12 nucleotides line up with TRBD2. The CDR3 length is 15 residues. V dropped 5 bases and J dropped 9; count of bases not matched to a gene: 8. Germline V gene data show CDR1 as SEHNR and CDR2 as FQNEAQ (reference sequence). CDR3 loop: CASSILAGGVGEQFF. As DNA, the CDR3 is TGTGCCAGCAGCATTCTAGCGGGAGGGGTCGGTGAGCAGTTCTTC.

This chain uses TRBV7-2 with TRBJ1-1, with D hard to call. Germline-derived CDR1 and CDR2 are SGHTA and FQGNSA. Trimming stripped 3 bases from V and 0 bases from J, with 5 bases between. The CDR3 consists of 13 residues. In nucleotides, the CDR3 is TGTGCCAGCAGCTTTAGCTTGAACACTGAAGCTTTCTTT. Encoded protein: CASSFSLNTEAFF.

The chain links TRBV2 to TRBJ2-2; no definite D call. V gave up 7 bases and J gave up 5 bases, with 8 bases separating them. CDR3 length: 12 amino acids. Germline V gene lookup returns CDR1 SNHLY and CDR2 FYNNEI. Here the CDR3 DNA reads TGTGCCAGCAATAGTCGGACCGGGGAGCTGTTTTTT. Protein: CASNSRTGELFF. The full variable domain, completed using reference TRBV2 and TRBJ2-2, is EPEVTQTPSHQVTQMGQEVILRCVPISNHLYFYWYRQILGQKVEFLVSFYNNEISEKSEIFDDQFSVERPDGSNFTLKIRSTKLEDSAMYFCASNSRTGELFFGEGSRLTVL.

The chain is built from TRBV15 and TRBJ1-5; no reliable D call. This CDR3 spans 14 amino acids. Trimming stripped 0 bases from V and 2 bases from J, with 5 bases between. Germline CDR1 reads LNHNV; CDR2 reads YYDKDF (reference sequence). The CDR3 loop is CATSRDLGNQPQHF. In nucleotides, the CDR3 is TGTGCCACCAGCAGAGATCTGGGCAATCAGCCCCAGCATTTT.

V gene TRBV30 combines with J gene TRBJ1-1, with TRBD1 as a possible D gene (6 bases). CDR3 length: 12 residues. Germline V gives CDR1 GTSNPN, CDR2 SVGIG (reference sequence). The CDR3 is CARGRGDTEAFF. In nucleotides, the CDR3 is TGTGCGCGGGGGCGCGGGGACACTGAAGCTTTCTTT. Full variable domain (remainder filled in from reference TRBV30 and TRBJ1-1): SQTIHQWPATLVQPVGSPLSLECTVEGTSNPNLYWYRQAAGRGLQLLFYSVGIGQISSEVPQNLSASRPQDRQFILSSKKLLLSDSGFYLCARGRGDTEAFFGQGTRLTVV.

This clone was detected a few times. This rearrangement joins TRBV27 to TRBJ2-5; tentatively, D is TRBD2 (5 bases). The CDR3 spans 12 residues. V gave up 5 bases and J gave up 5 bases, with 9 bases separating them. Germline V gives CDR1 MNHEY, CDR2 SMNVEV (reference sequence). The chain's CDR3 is CASSATGETQYF. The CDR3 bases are TGTGCCAGCAGTGCGACGGGGGAGACCCAGTACTTC.

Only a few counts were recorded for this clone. CDR3 sequence: CASSSDGNQPQHF. Written as DNA, the CDR3 is TGCGCCAGCAGCTCGGACGGAAATCAGCCCCAGCATTTT. The chain is built from TRBV5-1 and TRBJ1-5; D not resolved. Trimming removed 3 bases at V and 4 bases at J, with 8 bases between. Germline CDR1 and CDR2: SGHRS and YFSETQ. There are 13 residues in the CDR3. The full variable domain, with the rest looked up from reference TRBV5-1 and TRBJ1-5, is KAGVTQTPRYLIKTRGQQVTLSCSPISGHRSVSWYQQTPGQGLQFLFEYFSETQRNKGNFPGRFSGRQFSNSRSEMNVSTLELGDSALYLCASSSDGNQPQHFGDGTRLSIL.

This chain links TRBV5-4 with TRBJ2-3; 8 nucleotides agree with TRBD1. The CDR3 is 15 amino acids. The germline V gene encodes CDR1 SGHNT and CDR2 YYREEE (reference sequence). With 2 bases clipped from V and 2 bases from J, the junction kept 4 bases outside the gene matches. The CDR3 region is CASSFGQGPTDTQYF. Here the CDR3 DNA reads TGTGCCAGCAGCTTTGGACAGGGTCCCACAGATACGCAGTATTTT.

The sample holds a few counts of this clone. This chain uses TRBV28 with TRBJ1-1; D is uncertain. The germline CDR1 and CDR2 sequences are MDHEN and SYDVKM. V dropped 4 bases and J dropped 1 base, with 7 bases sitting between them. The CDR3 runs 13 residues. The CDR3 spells CASSYPRNTEAFF. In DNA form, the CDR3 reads TGTGCCAGCAGTTACCCCAGGAACACTGAAGCTTTCTTT. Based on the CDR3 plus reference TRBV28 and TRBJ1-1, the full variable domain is DVKVTQSSRYLVKRTGEKVFLECVQDMDHENMFWYRQDPGLGLRLIYFSYDVKMKEKGDIPEGYSVSREKKERFSLILESASTNQTSMYLCASSYPRNTEAFFGQGTRLTVV.

CDR3 loop: CASSRSRLADYEQYF. CDR3 coding DNA: TGTGCCAGCAGTCGTTCGAGGTTAGCGGACTACGAGCAGTACTTC. The chain has TRBV7-8 and TRBJ2-7; D might be TRBD2 (6 bases). This CDR3 contains 15 residues. Trimming took off 6 bases at V and 3 bases at J, with 18 bases between the two ends. Germline assignment: CDR1 SGHVS and CDR2 FQNEAQ.